A single sample gave rise to the 2 T cell receptor beta chains below, sequenced in a study of beta chain features in type 1 diabetes (dated 2018 in TCRdb). Libraries were made using the immunoSEQ multiplex PCR assay. All of the isolated RNA was reverse transcribed with the High Capacity cDNA Reverse Transcription Kit, so expressed TCRB transcripts were sequenced. TCRdb's version of the immuneACCESS table is confined to in-frame rearrangements and falls short of the full clone set. An unresolved V gene accounts for under half of the shortfall where checked; the remainder is of unknown origin. A total of about 450,000 clones appear in this sample, around 10% of them only once. The ten largest clones take up 0.046% of the sample. Sequenced input: naive CD4+ T cells from blood. Per the publication, the cell subset or site label means: true naive CD4+ T cells. The source is a woman between 18 and 29 years old in good health.

Only a few counts were recorded for this clone. This chain uses TRBV19 with TRBJ2-1, with TRBD1 as a possible D gene (5 bases). V was shortened by 6 bases and J by 7 bases, with 13 bases between the two germline ends. CDR3 size: 13 residues. Looked up from germline, CDR1 is LNHDA and CDR2 is SQIVND (reference sequence). CDR3 coding DNA: TGTGCCAGTAGAAAGGGGTTTCATAATGAGCAGTTCTTC. Translated: CASRKGFHNEQFF.

This clone occurred a few times. The chain is built from TRBV30 and TRBJ1-5; no clear D. Germline assignment: CDR1 GTSNPN and CDR2 SVGIG (reference sequence). This CDR3 is 13 amino acids long. V was clipped by 0 bases and J by 4 bases, with 7 bases between them. The CDR3 protein is CAWSVRENQPQHF. DNA of the CDR3: TGTGCCTGGAGTGTACGAGAAAATCAGCCCCAGCATTTT.